These 31 T cell receptor beta chains were sequenced from one sample in a study of beta chain features in type 1 diabetes. General study findings and limits: Type 1 diabetes patients had TCRB CDR3s that were shorter (moderately but significantly so) in all four CD4+ subsets.

No antigens are known for them. Sequenced material consisted of expressed TCRB transcripts (all of the isolated RNA was reverse transcribed). Data came from immunoSEQ multiplex PCR; TCRdb stores just in-frame clones and leaves some out. Of 200,000 to 250,000 clones in the sample, approximately 15% are singletons; the top ten hold roughly 0.019%. Source material: naive CD4+ T cells from blood. The receptors were gathered from a man aged 30 to 45 with type 1 diabetes.

This rearrangement joins TRBV5-4 to TRBJ2-1; the D is unclear. The CDR3 totals 13 residues. Germline-derived CDR1 and CDR2 are SGHNT and YYREEE (reference sequence). V was clipped by 2 bases and J by 4 bases, with 7 bases between them. This chain's CDR3 is CASSLTAYNEQFF. The DNA for the CDR3 is TGTGCCAGCAGCTTAACAGCTTACAATGAGCAGTTCTTC.

This clone was found a few times. The V call is TRBV7-9, the J call TRBJ2-7, with 7 positions matching TRBD2. V lost 0 bases and J lost 5; bases outside the gene matches: 7. Germline-derived CDR1 and CDR2 are SEHNR and FQNEAQ (reference sequence). The CDR3 sequence is 15 residues long. CDR3 coding DNA: TGTGCCAGCAGCTTAGCGGGGGGGTCCGCGCACGAGCAGTACTTC. It translates to CASSLAGGSAHEQYF.

This clone was recorded a few times. This chain connects TRBV29-1 to TRBJ1-1; tentative D call: TRBD1 (6 bases). Germline CDR1 is SQVTM and CDR2 is ANQGSEA. This CDR3 contains 12 residues. Deletions cut 5 bases from V and 5 bases from J, with 12 bases between. CDR3 in DNA: TGCAGCGTTTCCAGGGGAACTACTGAAGCTTTCTTT. Translation: CSVSRGTTEAFF.

The chain is built from TRBV7-9 and TRBJ2-7, with D uncertain. CDR1 and CDR2 from the germline V gene are SEHNR and FQNEAQ (reference sequence). V lost 2 bases and J lost 0, with 8 bases in between. The CDR3 totals 14 residues. The chain's CDR3 is CASSLTATSYEQYF. The CDR3 DNA follows: TGTGCCAGCAGCTTAACTGCCACCTCCTACGAGCAGTACTTC.

This clone was seen only a few times. At the DNA level, this CDR3 is encoded by other sequences in the same sample as well. This rearrangement joins TRBV5-1 to TRBJ1-5; D remains ambiguous. Looked up from germline, CDR1 is SGHRS and CDR2 is YFSETQ. This CDR3 is built from 15 residues. The V end was cut by 0 bases, the J end by 2 bases, with 9 bases between. The CDR3 is CASSLDTGGNQPQHF. As DNA, the CDR3 is TGCGCCAGCAGCTTGGATACGGGAGGCAATCAGCCCCAGCATTTT.

The J gene is TRBJ2-2, the V gene TRBV27; 8 bases align to TRBD2. There are 15 residues in the CDR3. The J segment lost 7 bases and the V segment lost 3 bases, leaving 7 bases of the junction unmatched. CDR1 MNHEY and CDR2 SMNVEV come from the germline V gene (reference sequence). CDR3 nucleotide sequence: TGTGCCAGCAGTTTTGATAGCGGGATAATCGGGGAGCTGTTTTTT. Amino acids: CASSFDSGIIGELFF.

This clone was counted between two and nine times. This rearrangement joins TRBV19 to TRBJ1-5, with 10 bases that match TRBD1. The CDR3 loop spans 16 amino acids. J lost 1 base, V lost 7 bases, and 7 bases had no gene match. Germline CDR1 LNHDA, CDR2 SQIVND (reference sequence). The CDR3 coding sequence is TGTGCCAGTAACGGACAGGGGGTCCCGAGCAATCAGCCCCAGCATTTT. It codes for CASNGQGVPSNQPQHF.

V and J are TRBV7-9 and TRBJ1-2, with D perhaps TRBD1 (6 bases). The CDR3 has 14 amino acids. The germline CDR1 and CDR2 sequences are SEHNR and FQNEAQ (reference sequence). The V and J ends lost 1 base and 6 bases respectively, with 12 bases between them. CDR3 loop: CASSLVAGADGYTF. The CDR3 DNA reads as TGTGCCAGCAGCTTAGTAGCAGGGGCTGATGGCTACACCTTC.

There are a few counts of this clone. CDR3 in amino acids: CASRPGQINQPQHF. The CDR3, as DNA: TGTGCCAGCAGACCGGGACAGATAAATCAGCCCCAGCATTTT. This chain joins TRBV6-1 and TRBJ1-5, with 7 bases identical to TRBD1. Trimming removed 6 bases from V and 4 bases from J; junction bases left unmatched: 6. Per the germline V gene, CDR1 is MNHNS and CDR2 is SASEGT. This CDR3 is built from 14 residues.

This clone was counted only a few times. The chain joins TRBV4-1 to TRBJ2-7; TRBD2 aligns across 9 bases. This CDR3 has 15 residues. Germline CDR1 reads MGHRA; CDR2 reads YSYEKL. V shed 4 bases and J 6 bases; nucleotides not matched to a gene: 10. CDR3 residues: CASSPEVAGGREQYF. The CDR3 DNA follows: TGCGCCAGCAGCCCAGAGGTCGCGGGAGGGCGCGAGCAGTACTTC.

This clone was recorded a few times. This chain's CDR3 is CASSFKDRRHSNQPQHF. CDR3 nucleotide sequence: TGCGCCAGCAGCTTCAAAGACAGGCGGCATAGCAATCAGCCCCAGCATTTT. The chain uses TRBV5-1 and TRBJ1-5; possibly TRBD1 for D (6 bases). Trimming removed 2 bases from V and 0 bases from J, with 15 bases in between. The CDR3 sequence is 17 residues long. Germline V CDR1 and CDR2: SGHRS, YFSETQ.

This sequence joins TRBV15 and TRBJ2-1; 9 nucleotides line up with TRBD2. The CDR3 length is 17 residues. CDR1 and CDR2 from the germline V gene are LNHNV and YYDKDF (reference sequence). V shed 0 bases, J shed 9 bases, and the junction held 12 bases outside the gene matches. The CDR3 coding sequence is TGTGCCACCAGCAGAGAGGCGGTAGCGGGAGAGGTTGGTGAGCAGTTCTTC. Protein product: CATSREAVAGEVGEQFF.

The rearrangement joins TRBV29-1 to TRBJ2-7; 8 bases align to TRBD1. There are 12 residues in the CDR3. Germline CDR1 and CDR2: SQVTM and ANQGSEA. V lost 7 bases, J lost 3 bases, and 5 bases stayed unmatched. In DNA, the CDR3 is TGCAGCGCCCGACAGGGGATCTACGAGCAGTACTTC. Protein: CSARQGIYEQYF.

The sample holds a few counts of this clone. This chain uses TRBV30 with TRBJ1-6; D gene uncertain. CDR3 length: 15 residues. Germline V gene lookup returns CDR1 GTSNPN and CDR2 SVGIG (reference sequence). V lost 6 bases to trimming and J lost 10 bases, with 22 bases between them. The CDR3 region is CACVTVPRGKSPLHF. For the CDR3, the DNA is TGTGCCTGTGTGACGGTGCCAAGAGGGAAATCACCCCTCCACTTT.

This clone was detected only a few times. The V gene is TRBV30, the J gene TRBJ2-2; 15 nucleotides agree with TRBD2. Germline assignment: CDR1 GTSNPN and CDR2 SVGIG (reference sequence). The length of the CDR3 is 15 residues. The trim removed 5 bases at V and 6 bases at J, leaving 4 bases unmatched. The CDR3 here is CAWGLAGGHAGELFF. CDR3 bases: TGTGCCTGGGGACTAGCGGGAGGGCACGCCGGGGAGCTGTTTTTT.

In its sample, this clone was seen a few times. The V and J genes are TRBV2 and TRBJ2-1; no firm D call. With 6 bases removed from V and 6 bases from J, the gap between germline ends came to 9 bases. Germline-derived CDR1 and CDR2 are SNHLY and FYNNEI. The CDR3 is 12 residues long. The CDR3 protein is CASRVQANEQFF. CDR3 DNA sequence: TGTGCCAGCAGGGTTCAGGCCAATGAGCAGTTCTTC. The full variable domain, in which reference TRBV2 and TRBJ2-1 provide the parts outside the CDR3, is EPEVTQTPSHQVTQMGQEVILRCVPISNHLYFYWYRQILGQKVEFLVSFYNNEISEKSEIFDDQFSVERPDGSNFTLKIRSTKLEDSAMYFCASRVQANEQFFGPGTRLTVL.

The CDR3 loop reads CASTLGERPQHF. The CDR3 region has the DNA TGTGCCAGCACCCTTGGAGAGCGCCCCCAGCATTTT. This rearrangement joins TRBV6-6 to TRBJ1-5; unclear D gene. Germline lookup yields CDR1 MNHNY and CDR2 SVGAGI (reference sequence). The CDR3 has 12 residues. The V end lost 7 bases, the J end lost 10 bases, and 14 bases lay between the germline ends.

This chain uses TRBV6-6 with TRBJ2-5; 10 bases are a match to TRBD1. Per the germline V gene, CDR1 is MNHNY and CDR2 is SVGAGI (reference sequence). The trim removed 7 bases at V and 6 bases at J, leaving 8 bases unmatched. CDR3 length: 14 residues. The CDR3 is CASTSPGQGKTQYF. CDR3 DNA: TGTGCCAGCACTTCGCCGGGACAGGGGAAGACCCAGTACTTC.

CDR3 sequence: CASSRRRDTDTQYF. CDR3 nucleotides: TGTGCCAGCAGCCGGAGGAGGGACACAGATACGCAGTATTTT. The chain joins TRBV5-6 to TRBJ2-3; D possibly corresponds to TRBD2 (6 bases). Trimming took off 4 bases at V and 2 bases at J, with 11 bases between the two ends. The length of the CDR3 is 14 residues. Germline V CDR1 and CDR2: SGHDT, YYEEEE.

Note on this clone: This CDR3 is also generated by other DNA sequences in the sample. The chain uses TRBV6-5 and TRBJ1-1, with 7 nucleotides matching TRBD1. The V gene end was trimmed by 7 bases and the J gene end by 8 bases; junction bases not matched to a gene: 4. Germline V gene data show CDR1 as MNHEY and CDR2 as SVGAGI. The CDR3 length is 11 residues. CDR3 residues: CASTRGTEAFF. CDR3 nucleotides: TGTGCCAGCACCAGGGGGACAGAAGCTTTCTTT.

The V gene is TRBV30, the J gene TRBJ2-1, with TRBD2 identical over 14 bases. The CDR3 contains 18 residues. Per the germline V gene, CDR1 is GTSNPN and CDR2 is SVGIG (reference sequence). V shed 3 bases and J 0 bases; nucleotides not matched to a gene: 7. The CDR3 spells CAWRSGTSGSSSYNEQFF. In DNA form, the CDR3 reads TGTGCCTGGAGATCCGGGACTAGCGGGAGCAGCTCCTACAATGAGCAGTTCTTC.

Only a few counts were recorded for this clone. The sample contains more than one DNA sequence encoding this CDR3. DNA of the CDR3: TGTGCCAGCTCACCAAGCGGACAAGAGACCCAGTACTTC. It is translated as CASSPSGQETQYF. The rearrangement joins TRBV18 to TRBJ2-5; a possible D gene is TRBD2 (5 bases). The CDR3 spans 13 residues. Trimming shortened V by 2 bases and J by 2 bases, and 6 bases separated the two germline ends. From germline, CDR1 is KGHSH and CDR2 LQKENI.

This clone was recorded a few times. This chain links TRBV21-1 with TRBJ1-5; the D call of TRBD1 is as the table states it, not checked on the DNA. TRBV21-1 is flagged as a pseudogene. This CDR3 comprises 15 residues. The CDR3 DNA is TGTGCCAGCAGGGTCGACAGGGGGCACAATCAGCCCCAGCATTTT. Its protein is CASRVDRGHNQPQHF.

This clone was seen a handful of times. The rearrangement links TRBV7-9 to TRBJ1-1; 7 nucleotides match TRBD1. The CDR3 sequence is 15 residues long. Unmatched junction bases numbered 8, after V lost 3 bases and J lost 4 bases. The V gene's germline CDR1 is SEHNR and CDR2 FQNEAQ (reference sequence). The CDR3 DNA sequence: TGTGCCAGCAGCTTTTCGACAGGGAGTGGCACTGAAGCTTTCTTT. This translates into CASSFSTGSGTEAFF.

The CDR3 here is CASRRTSGHTDTQYF. The CDR3 bases are TGTGCCAGCAGGCGTACTAGCGGCCACACAGATACGCAGTATTTT. The rearrangement uses TRBV27 and TRBJ2-3; 8 bases map to TRBD2. There are 15 residues in the CDR3. CDR1 and CDR2 from the germline V gene are MNHEY and SMNVEV (reference sequence). Trimming at V came to 6 bases and at J to 2 bases, leaving 7 bases not matched to a gene.

J is TRBJ2-1 and V is TRBV6-6, with 8 bases identical to TRBD1. Trimming took 8 bases from V and 6 from J; bases not matched to a gene: 6. CDR1 is MNHNY, CDR2 SVGAGI, per germline (reference sequence). This CDR3 is 13 amino acids long. The CDR3 DNA sequence: TGTGCCAGCGGTGACAGGGGCGGCAATGAGCAGTTCTTC. It is translated as CASGDRGGNEQFF.

A note on this clone: One end of the junction varies from germline; a read error may be responsible. In the same sample, other DNA sequences code for this CDR3. V gene TRBV30 combines with J gene TRBJ1-5; 10 nucleotides match TRBD1. CDR1 is GTSNPN, CDR2 SVGIG, per germline (reference sequence). The CDR3 sequence is 16 residues long. The CDR3 spells CAWSVDWDRGRQPQHF. CDR3 coding DNA: TGTGCCTGGAGTGTCGATTGGGACAGGGGACGGCAGCCCCAACATTTT.

The CDR3 reads CASSLSDPTDTQYF. The CDR3 DNA is TGCGCCAGCAGCTTGAGCGACCCCACAGATACGCAGTATTTT. V usage is TRBV5-1 and J usage is TRBJ2-3; D is unclear. Between the trimmed V and J ends, which lost 1 base and 2 bases, there was a span of 8 bases. This CDR3 comprises 14 residues. In germline, CDR1 is SGHRS, CDR2 YFSETQ. The entire variable domain, with the rest obtained from reference TRBV5-1 and TRBJ2-3, is as follows: KAGVTQTPRYLIKTRGQQVTLSCSPISGHRSVSWYQQTPGQGLQFLFEYFSETQRNKGNFPGRFSGRQFSNSRSEMNVSTLELGDSALYLCASSLSDPTDTQYFGPGTRLTVL.

This clone has more than one count but fewer than ten. The chain uses TRBV15 and TRBJ2-3; D is undetermined. The CDR3 runs to 16 residues. V shed 0 bases and J shed 0 bases, with 10 bases lying between them. Germline lookup yields CDR1 LNHNV and CDR2 YYDKDF (reference sequence). The CDR3 bases are TGTGCCACCAGCAGAGATGGGCAGGCGAGCACAGATACGCAGTATTTT. Its translation: CATSRDGQASTDTQYF.

This clone was seen more than once but under ten times. This rearrangement joins TRBV19 to TRBJ2-2; 11 nucleotides align to TRBD2. J gave up 4 bases and V 7 bases, and 11 bases lay outside the gene matches. Germline V gene sequence: CDR1 LNHDA, CDR2 SQIVND (reference sequence). CDR3 size: 17 residues. The chain's CDR3 is CASIPTSGAPSTGELFF. DNA of the CDR3: TGTGCCAGTATCCCGACTAGCGGGGCCCCATCCACCGGGGAGCTGTTTTTT.

This clone showed up just a few times. The V gene is TRBV29-1, the J gene TRBJ1-1; possible D gene TRBD1, 5 bases. Trimming took off 8 bases at V and 4 bases at J, with 14 bases between the two ends. Per germline, CDR1 SQVTM and CDR2 ANQGSEA. The length of the CDR3 is 12 residues. The DNA of the CDR3 is TGCAGCATAATGGGGCGGGGCACTGAAGCTTTCTTT. As protein: CSIMGRGTEAFF. The full variable domain, with the rest looked up from reference TRBV29-1 and TRBJ1-1, is SAVISQKPSRDICQRGTSLTIQCQVDSQVTMMFWYRQQPGQSLTLIATANQGSEATYESGFVIDKFPISRPNLTFSTLTVSNMSPEDSSIYLCSIMGRGTEAFFGQGTRLTVV.